The 6 T cell receptor beta chains below were found in one sample sequenced in a study of Ad26.COV2.S vaccination and SARS-CoV-2 variants. Noted treatment: over 15 received Ad26.COV2.S at low or high dose, single or two shots; five or six received placebo; per-sample allocation not given. Specimens were obtained on day 63 following the first vaccine or placebo injection. Measured with immunoSEQ multiplex PCR; TCRdb has only the in-frame clones, and not every one. The data hold about 350,000 clones, with about 88% observed a single time. The sequenced sample was peripheral blood, obtained in a trial of Ad26.COV2.S vaccine versus placebo. These receptors came from a person aged 18-60 years who received the Ad26.COV2.S COVID-19 vaccine or a placebo.

Remarks on this clone: At the DNA level, this CDR3 is encoded by other sequences in the same sample as well. The chain recombines TRBV18 with TRBJ2-1; 9 bases fit TRBD1. The length of the CDR3 is 15 residues. J lost 2 bases, V lost 3 bases, and 2 bases had no gene match. Germline-derived CDR1 and CDR2 are KGHSH and LQKENI. CDR3 protein: CASSPGQGTYNEQFF. The CDR3 DNA follows: TGTGCCAGCTCACCCGGACAGGGGACCTACAATGAGCAGTTCTTC.

The table lists this clone with a count of one. The rearrangement links TRBV5-4 to TRBJ1-6; 8 nucleotides match TRBD1. This CDR3 spans 14 amino acids. The germline CDR1 and CDR2 sequences are SGHNT and YYREEE (reference sequence). V gave up 3 bases and J gave up 8 bases; unmatched junction bases: 4. The CDR3 region is CASSSTGAHSPLHF. CDR3 bases: TGTGCCAGCAGCTCGACAGGGGCACATTCACCCCTCCACTTT. Full variable domain (outside the CDR3, taken from reference TRBV5-4 and TRBJ1-6): ETGVTQSPTHLIKTRGQQVTLRCSSQSGHNTVSWYQQALGQGPQFIFQYYREEENGRGNFPPRFSGLQFPNYSSELNVNALELDDSALYLCASSSTGAHSPLHFGNGTRLTVT.

As concerns this clone: One junction end disagrees with the germline gene, perhaps due to a read error. The chain recombines TRBV28 with TRBJ1-6; D is perhaps TRBD1 (6 bases). Germline assignment: CDR1 MDHEN and CDR2 SYDVKM. CDR3 length: 18 residues. The CDR3 nucleotides are TGTGCCAGCACCCCGGCAGGGGCAAAAATTTCCTACAATTCACCCCTCCACTTT. Translating gives CASTPAGAKISYNSPLHF. The entire variable domain, with the rest obtained from reference TRBV28 and TRBJ1-6, is as follows: DVKVTQSSRYLVKRTGEKVFLECVQDMDHENMFWYRQDPGLGLRLIYFSYDVKMKEKGDIPEGYSVSREKKERFSLILESASTNQTSMYLCASTPAGAKISYNSPLHFGNGTRLTVT.

The chain combines TRBV3-1 (or the pseudogene TRBV3-2) with TRBJ2-3; D possibly corresponds to TRBD2 (6 bases). Germline V gene lookup returns CDR1 LGHDT and CDR2 YNNKEL (reference sequence). This CDR3 is built from 18 residues. With 4 bases removed from V and 2 bases from J, the gap between germline ends came to 22 bases. CDR3 sequence (DNA): TGTGCCAGCAGCCCCTCTGGGGTAGAGCGGGCCCCCACAGATACGCAGTATTTT. Translation gives CASSPSGVERAPTDTQYF.

A single count supports this clone. The gene calls are TRBV28 and TRBJ1-6; 10 bases map to TRBD1. The CDR3 spans 16 residues. With 6 bases clipped from V and 7 bases from J, the junction kept 9 bases outside the gene matches. The germline CDR1 and CDR2 sequences are MDHEN and SYDVKM. The CDR3 protein is CASRGPGTGENSPLHF. The CDR3 DNA is TGTGCCAGCAGGGGGCCCGGGACAGGGGAGAATTCACCCCTCCACTTT.

The genes are TRBV27 and TRBJ1-5; TRBD1 matches at 7 bases. V lost 5 bases, J lost 0 bases, and 10 bases stayed unmatched. This CDR3 is 17 amino acids long. Germline V gene lookup returns CDR1 MNHEY and CDR2 SMNVEV (reference sequence). Written as DNA, the CDR3 is TGTGCCAGCAGTCCCCGGGCAGGGGGGGATAGCAATCAGCCCCAGCATTTT. Translated, it gives CASSPRAGGDSNQPQHF.